The rows below give T cell receptor beta chains drawn from one sample of a study of shared clonotypes between healthy human individuals. The protocol was immunoSEQ multiplex PCR, while the TCRdb copy is restricted to in-frame clones and leaves out a portion. The table records about 2.1 million clones, about 94% of them present only once. Material: naive CD8+ T cells from PBMCs. Receptor source: a man younger than 35 in good health. Some clones in this sample may be carry-over from other donors' samples. The CDR3 runs from the conserved cysteine through the conserved F or W. The D gene is left open where the match is weak. Only part of the rows carry a size: once, few, many, or a class if the clone is expanded.

j_call	v_call	d_call	clone_size	cdr3_nt	cdr3_aa
TRBJ2-5	TRBV19	-	few	TGTGCCAGTAGTTCCGACGTGGAAGAGACCCAGTACTTC	CASSSDVEETQYF
TRBJ2-7	TRBV5-6	-	-	TGTGCCAGCAGCTTGGCCACGATCTCCTACGAGCAGTACTTC	CASSLATISYEQYF
TRBJ2-7	TRBV27	-	-	TGTGCCAGCAGTCCCGCCGGATGGGGCTACGAGCAGTACTTC	CASSPAGWGYEQYF
TRBJ2-3	TRBV4-1	-	-	TGCGCCAGCAGCCACCCCCCAGGGGAGGGGTGGCCAGATACGCAGTATTTT	CASSHPPGEGWPDTQYF
TRBJ2-1	TRBV25-1	-	-	TGTGCCAGCAGTGAGGCCGGGATTGGTGAGCAGTTCTTC	CASSEAGIGEQFF
TRBJ2-7	TRBV27	-	-	TGTGCCAGCAGTCCCCGTCCCGGGACATCCTTCACCTACGAGCAGTACTTC	CASSPRPGTSFTYEQYF
TRBJ2-7	TRBV19	TRBD1	-	TGTGCCAGTAGTACGCCGGACAGGGGGTACGAGCAGTACTTC	CASSTPDRGYEQYF
TRBJ2-1	TRBV9	-	-	TGTGCCAGCAGCCCCGGTGGGTCGACGGGGTCCTACAATGAGCAGTTCTTC	CASSPGGSTGSYNEQFF
TRBJ2-1	TRBV2	TRBD2	-	TGTGCCAGCAGTGCACTAGCGGAAAATGAGCAGTTCTTC	CASSALAENEQFF
TRBJ2-3	TRBV7-3	-	once	TGTGCCAGCAGCTTAGCGGGACTCTTCGCAGATACGCAGTATTTT	CASSLAGLFADTQYF
TRBJ2-7	TRBV18	-	-	TGTGCCAGCTCCCGCGGGGACTACGAGCAGTACTTC	CASSRGDYEQYF
TRBJ1-2	TRBV6-1	-	-	TGTGCCAGCAGTGTGCAAGGGTCCCCGCTTGGCTACACCTTC	CASSVQGSPLGYTF
TRBJ2-5	TRBV18	TRBD1	-	TGTGCCAGCTCACCACGGAAGGGGACAGGGATAGAAAAAGAGACCCAGTACTTC	CASSPRKGTGIEKETQYF
TRBJ2-5	TRBV5-6	-	-	TGTGCCAGCAGCTTGGTACCCAGTCAAGAGACCCAGTACTTC	CASSLVPSQETQYF
TRBJ1-5	TRBV7-8	-	-	TGTGCCAGCAGCTTAAAGAGGGCTCAGCCCCAGCATTTT	CASSLKRAQPQHF
TRBJ1-2	TRBV27	-	once	TGTGCCAGCAGTCCTACAGTGTTCTATGGCTACACCTTC	CASSPTVFYGYTF
TRBJ1-1	TRBV29-1	-	-	TGCAGCGTCCGCGGGGGCCCGAACACTGAAGCTTTCTTT	CSVRGGPNTEAFF
TRBJ2-7	TRBV6-1	-	-	TGTGCCAGCAAAGACCTCTCCTACGAGCAGTACTTC	CASKDLSYEQYF